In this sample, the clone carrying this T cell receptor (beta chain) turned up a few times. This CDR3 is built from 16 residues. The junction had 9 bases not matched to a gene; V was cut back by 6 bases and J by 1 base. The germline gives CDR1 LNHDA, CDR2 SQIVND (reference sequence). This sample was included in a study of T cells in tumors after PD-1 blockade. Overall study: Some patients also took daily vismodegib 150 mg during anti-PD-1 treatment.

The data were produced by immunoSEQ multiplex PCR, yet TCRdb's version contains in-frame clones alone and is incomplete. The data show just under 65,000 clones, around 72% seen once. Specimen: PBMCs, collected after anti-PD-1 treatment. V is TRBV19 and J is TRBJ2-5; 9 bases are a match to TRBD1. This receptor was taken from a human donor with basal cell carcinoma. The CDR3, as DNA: TGTGCCAGTAGGCTGGCCGGGACAGGGAGCCAAGAGACCCAGTACTTC. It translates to CASRLAGTGSQETQYF.